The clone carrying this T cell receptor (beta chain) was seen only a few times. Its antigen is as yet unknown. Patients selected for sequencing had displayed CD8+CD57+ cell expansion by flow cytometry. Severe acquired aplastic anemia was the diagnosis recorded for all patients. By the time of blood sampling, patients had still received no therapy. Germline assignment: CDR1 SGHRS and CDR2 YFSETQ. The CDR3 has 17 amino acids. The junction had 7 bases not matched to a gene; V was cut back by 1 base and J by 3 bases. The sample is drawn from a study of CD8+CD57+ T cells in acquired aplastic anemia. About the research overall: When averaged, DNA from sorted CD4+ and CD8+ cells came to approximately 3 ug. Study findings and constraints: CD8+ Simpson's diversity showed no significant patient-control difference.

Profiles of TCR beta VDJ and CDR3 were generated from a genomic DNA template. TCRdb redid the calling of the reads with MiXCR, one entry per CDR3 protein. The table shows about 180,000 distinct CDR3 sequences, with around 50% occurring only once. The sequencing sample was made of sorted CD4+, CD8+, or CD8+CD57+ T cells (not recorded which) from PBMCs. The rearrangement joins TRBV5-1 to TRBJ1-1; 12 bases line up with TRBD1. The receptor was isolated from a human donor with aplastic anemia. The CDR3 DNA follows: TGCGCCAGCAGCTTGTGGGGACAGGGGGCGCGGGACACTGAAGCTTTCTTT. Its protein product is CASSLWGQGARDTEAFF.